This entry describes one T cell receptor beta chain. The data were produced by immunoSEQ multiplex PCR, yet TCRdb's version contains in-frame clones alone and is incomplete. This table holds tens of thousands of clones, just over 90% found once. This entry belongs to a study of technical replicates of blood from a few donors. Germline V lookup: CDR1 SGHDT, CDR2 YYEEEE. The CDR3 has 16 residues. V lost 2 bases to trimming and J lost 3 bases, with 17 bases between them. Sequencing was performed on T cells isolated from PBMCs. V is TRBV5-6 and J is TRBJ2-5; D uncertain. The TCR was taken from a human donor in good health. DNA for the CDR3: TGTGCCAGCAGCTTATCGAGGATAAGCGAGGAAGAGACCCAGTACTTC. It yields the protein CASSLSRISEEETQYF.